This T cell receptor beta chain was documented in a study of vaccination effects on CD4 cells after COVID-19. In the case of this clone: Antigen specificity is unknown.

Prior to sequencing, the ViraFEST assay stimulated PBMC with viral peptide pools, which expanded the antigen-specific CD4+ T cells. The culture ran for approximately 11 days before CD4+ T cells were isolated. Vaccinated recipients, who were negative for nucleocapsid antibodies, had no history of SARS-CoV-2 infection. Data came from immunoSEQ multiplex PCR; TCRdb stores just in-frame clones and leaves some out. There are about 65,000 clones in the sample; 60% to 80% occur only once, and approximately 2.6% lies in the top ten. This clonotype originated in a human donor who received a COVID-19 vaccine. The sequenced sample was CD4+ T cells from PBMCs cultured with HCoV-NL63 spike peptides, obtained before COVID-19 vaccination.

The CDR3 bases are TGTGCCAGCAGCCTGCGGACTAGCGGGGAACAAGAGACCCAGTACTTC. Amino acid sequence: CASSLRTSGEQETQYF. V usage is TRBV5-6 and J usage is TRBJ2-5; 12 nucleotides match TRBD2. CDR3 size: 16 residues. The germline V gene has CDR1 SGHDT and CDR2 YYEEEE. V dropped 4 bases and J dropped 2; count of bases not matched to a gene: 6.